A selection of T cell receptor beta chains follows, all from one sample in a study of T cell responses to AZD1222 COVID-19 vaccine. Assay: immunoSEQ multiplex PCR; the TCRdb copy retains only in-frame clones and omits some. The data hold about 180,000 clones, with about nine tenths observed a single time. The starting material was peripheral blood, obtained on day 0 of AZD1222 vaccination. The receptors originated from an adult in good health. Each CDR3 is given with its conserved first and last residue. A D gene is named only where the DNA matches it firmly. Some rows have no size entry. The others give once, few or many, or a class for an expanded clone.

v_call,j_call,d_call,clone_size,cdr3_nt,cdr3_aa
TRBV5-1,TRBJ2-7,TRBD1,NA,TGCGCCAGCAGCTTGGAGGGACAGGGCAACGAGCAGTACTTC,CASSLEGQGNEQYF
TRBV9,TRBJ1-1,NA,NA,TGTGCCAGCAGCGTAGGGGGGGTCTCTCGAGTTGACACTGAAGCTTTCTTT,CASSVGGVSRVDTEAFF
TRBV15,TRBJ1-2,NA,NA,TGTGCCACCAGCAGACCACGGAGGGGGGCGCGTGGCTACACCTTC,CATSRPRRGARGYTF
TRBV12-3/TRBV12-4,TRBJ2-2,NA,NA,TGTGCCAGCAGACTGGGGGTCGGGGAGCTGTTTTTT,CASRLGVGELFF
TRBV4-3,TRBJ2-1,NA,NA,TGCGCCAGCAGCCAAGATGCGGGGCCGGGTAATGAGCAGTTCTTC,CASSQDAGPGNEQFF
TRBV24-1,TRBJ2-7,TRBD2,NA,TGTGCCACCCCCGGGGGGGCAGAGGGATCCTACGAGCAGTACTTC,CATPGGAEGSYEQYF
TRBV5-1,TRBJ2-7,NA,NA,TGCGCCAGCAGCTTGGTAGGGAACGAGCAGTACTTC,CASSLVGNEQYF
TRBV7-2,TRBJ1-3,NA,once,TGTGCCAGCAGCTTTGAAGGGTCCCGAAACACCATATATTTT,CASSFEGSRNTIYF
TRBV5-1,TRBJ2-3,TRBD2,NA,TGCGCCAGCAGCTTGGCCGGGGGGGTTAGCACAGATACGCAGTATTTT,CASSLAGGVSTDTQYF
TRBV7-2,TRBJ1-2,NA,NA,TGTGCCAGCAGCACCTCAGCGTCCTATGGCTACACCTTC,CASSTSASYGYTF
TRBV11-2,TRBJ2-5,TRBD2,NA,TGTGCCAGCAGCTTCTTAGCGGGGCTCGGGGGGACCCAGTACTTC,CASSFLAGLGGTQYF
TRBV3-1/TRBV3-2,TRBJ1-5,TRBD1,NA,TGTGCCAGCAGCCAAGACCCACCGGACAGGAAGGTTGATAGCAATCAGCCCCAGCATTTT,CASSQDPPDRKVDSNQPQHF
TRBV5-6,TRBJ2-2,TRBD1,once,TGTGCCAGCAGCCCCGGGACAGCCGGGGAGCTGTTTTTT,CASSPGTAGELFF
TRBV4-2,TRBJ2-1,TRBD1,NA,TGTGCCAGCAGCCTGGAAGGGGGCGGACGCAATGAGCAGTTCTTC,CASSLEGGGRNEQFF
TRBV18,TRBJ1-2,TRBD1,NA,TGTGCCAGCTCACCACTTACAGGGGGCGGCTATGGCTACACCTTC,CASSPLTGGGYGYTF
TRBV11-1,TRBJ1-4,NA,NA,TGTGCCAGCAGCGCGGACCCGTTACTAGGAAAACTGTTTTTT,CASSADPLLGKLFF
TRBV5-1,TRBJ2-7,TRBD2,NA,TGCGCCAGCAGCTTGGGGACTAGCGGGGCCTACGAGCAGTACTTC,CASSLGTSGAYEQYF
TRBV25-1,TRBJ2-7,TRBD1,NA,TGTGCCAGCAGTGAATATCAGGGACAGGGGATATACGAGCAGTACTTC,CASSEYQGQGIYEQYF
TRBV30,TRBJ2-1,NA,NA,TGTGCCTGTCGGACTGGAGACATCAATGAGCAGTTCTTC,CACRTGDINEQFF
TRBV12-5,TRBJ2-7,TRBD1,NA,TGTGCTAGTTCTAACAGGGGGAGGGAGCAGTACTTC,CASSNRGREQYF
TRBV6-2/TRBV6-3,TRBJ2-1,TRBD1,once,TGTGCCAGCAGTTACCCTCCAACAGGGGTCAATGAGCAGTTCTTC,CASSYPPTGVNEQFF
TRBV5-8,TRBJ1-2,TRBD1,NA,TGTGCCAGCAGCTTGGGACAGGGGGTAACTGGCTACACCTTC,CASSLGQGVTGYTF
TRBV5-1,TRBJ2-4,NA,NA,TGCGCCAGCAGCTTAGGGGGGCGCTTGGAAAACATTCAGTACTTC,CASSLGGRLENIQYF
TRBV4-3,TRBJ1-1,TRBD1,NA,TGCGCCAGCAGCCAAGACGGCAGGGGGGAAACTGAAGCTTTCTTT,CASSQDGRGETEAFF
TRBV2,TRBJ2-3,TRBD2,NA,TGTGCCAGCAGCGAGTGGCGGGGGGCCACAGATACGCAGTATTTT,CASSEWRGATDTQYF
TRBV3-1/TRBV3-2,TRBJ2-6,TRBD1,NA,TGTGCCAGCAGAATACAGGGGACCCCTGGGGCCAACGTCCTGACTTTC,CASRIQGTPGANVLTF
TRBV19,TRBJ2-7,TRBD1,NA,TGTGCCAGTAGCGAGACAGGGGGGACCTACGAGCAGTACTTC,CASSETGGTYEQYF
TRBV7-9,TRBJ1-6,TRBD1,NA,TGTGCCAGCAATCCGGGACAGGGGAATTCACCCCTCCACTTT,CASNPGQGNSPLHF
TRBV10-3,TRBJ1-1,NA,NA,TGTGCCATCAGTGAGTCAGGGAGTGGTGAAGCTTTCTTT,CAISESGSGEAFF
TRBV5-4,TRBJ2-5,NA,NA,TGTGCCAGCAGCTTACGAACAATGGTACAAGAGACCCAGTACTTC,CASSLRTMVQETQYF
TRBV7-2,TRBJ1-1,NA,NA,TGTGCCAGCAGCCTCAGGGAAACTGAAGCTTTCTTT,CASSLRETEAFF
TRBV6-6,TRBJ2-1,NA,NA,TGTGCCAGCGAGGAGGATGAGCAGTTCTTC,CASEEDEQFF
TRBV6-1,TRBJ1-5,NA,NA,TGTGCCAGCAGTGAAGCGGGGGGGACCAGCAATCAGCCCCAGCATTTT,CASSEAGGTSNQPQHF
TRBV6-5,TRBJ1-5,TRBD1,NA,TGTGCCAGCAGACTTAGACAGGGAGATAATCAGCCCCAGCATTTT,CASRLRQGDNQPQHF
TRBV27,TRBJ2-7,TRBD2,NA,TGTGCCAGCAGCCCAGGACTAGCGTACGAGCAGTACTTC,CASSPGLAYEQYF
TRBV7-2,TRBJ1-6,NA,NA,TGTGCCAGCAGCTTTTCAGGCGCTCGCTCAGGAAATTCACCCCTCCACTTT,CASSFSGARSGNSPLHF
TRBV10-3,TRBJ1-2,NA,NA,TGTGCCATCAGGACCACCGGCTACACCTTC,CAIRTTGYTF
TRBV19,TRBJ1-2,NA,NA,TGTGCCAGTAGTATTTCCGGATCCCGTGGCTATGGCTACACCTTC,CASSISGSRGYGYTF
TRBV5-6,TRBJ2-1,NA,NA,TGTGCCAGCAGCTTGACCAGGTACAATGAGCAGTTCTTC,CASSLTRYNEQFF
TRBV18,TRBJ1-1,NA,NA,TGTGCCAGCTCACAATATAAGGGGGACACTGAAGCTTTCTTT,CASSQYKGDTEAFF
TRBV5-1,TRBJ2-3,NA,NA,TGCGCCAGCAGCTTGGCCGGAGCGGGCCCCACAGATACGCAGTATTTT,CASSLAGAGPTDTQYF
TRBV6-2/TRBV6-3,TRBJ2-2,TRBD2,NA,TGTGCCAGCAGTTCCCCAGTAGGACTAGCGGGGGGGCCGCCCCACGGGGAGCTGTTTTTT,CASSSPVGLAGGPPHGELFF
TRBV19,TRBJ2-7,TRBD1,NA,TGTGCCAGTAGTCTGGGACAGGGGGATGACGAGCAGTACTTC,CASSLGQGDDEQYF
TRBV19,TRBJ2-4,TRBD2,NA,TGTGCCAGTAGTATGACCGCAGCGGGGGGCGGGTCCAAAAACATTCAGTACTTC,CASSMTAAGGGSKNIQYF
TRBV2,TRBJ1-2,NA,NA,TGTGCCAGCAAGTCGGACACGCTAACCTACTATGGCTACACCTTC,CASKSDTLTYYGYTF
TRBV7-2,TRBJ1-2,NA,NA,TGTGCCAGCAGCTTAGCCCGCCCGGACCGACTCTATGGCTACACCTTC,CASSLARPDRLYGYTF
TRBV2,TRBJ1-2,TRBD1,once,TGTGCCAGCAGGGGGTACGGAGGGGGCGTTTATGGCTACACCTTC,CASRGYGGGVYGYTF
TRBV7-9,TRBJ2-5,NA,once,TGTGCCAGCAGCTCAAGCGCGGCTCAAGAGACCCAGTACTTC,CASSSSAAQETQYF
TRBV13,TRBJ1-1,TRBD1,NA,TGTGCCAGCAGCCCAAGGTACAGGGGCGCGAACACTGAAGCTTTCTTT,CASSPRYRGANTEAFF
TRBV7-2,TRBJ2-5,NA,NA,TGTGCCAGCAGCTCCGAGGGGGGAGGCGGGGAGACCCAGTACTTC,CASSSEGGGGETQYF
TRBV5-5,TRBJ2-2,TRBD1,NA,TGTGCCAGCATCCCGGGACAGGCTTTGAACACCGGGGAGCTGTTTTTT,CASIPGQALNTGELFF
TRBV29-1,TRBJ2-5,TRBD1,NA,TGCAGCCTAAGGACAGGGCGAGAGACCCAGTACTTC,CSLRTGRETQYF
TRBV7-2,TRBJ1-5,NA,NA,TGTGCCAGCAGCCCGGAGACGGGAGGGGGTCAGCCCCAGCATTTT,CASSPETGGGQPQHF
TRBV12-3/TRBV12-4,TRBJ2-1,NA,NA,TGTGCCAGCTGTAGGGTAGTTGTTAATGAGCAGTTCTTC,CASCRVVVNEQFF
TRBV18,TRBJ2-7,NA,NA,TGTGCCAGCTCCTTAGCCTACGGGTCGGCTACCGAGCAGTACTTC,CASSLAYGSATEQYF
TRBV6-5,TRBJ1-1,NA,NA,TGTGCCAGCAGTTCTGGATTAAACACTGAAGCTTTCTTT,CASSSGLNTEAFF
TRBV7-8,TRBJ1-1,NA,NA,TGTGCCAGCAGCCCAGTGCCCGGGCAGTTGAACACTGAAGCTTTCTTT,CASSPVPGQLNTEAFF